Below are 26 T cell receptor beta chains sequenced from a single sample in a study of molecular identifiers for immune sequencing clone quantification (dated by TCRdb to the late 2010s). The library was obtained by PCR. TCRdb names NextSeq 500 as the instrument used. TCRdb passed the public sequencing reads through fastp at Q25 and MiXCR, retaining productive beta sequences. One record per CDR3 amino acid sequence lists the most common genes and DNA. A total of about 630,000 distinct CDR3 sequences appear in this sample, roughly 23% of them only once. The ten largest clones represent about 0.84% of the sample. The sequenced sample was naive CD8+ T cells from blood, with Jurkat cell RNA spiked in. According to the study, the label for this sample's cell subset or site signals: FACS-sorted CD8+CD4-CCR7+CD45RA+ naive T cells. The receptor set was obtained from a human donor in good health. Some libraries in this study had Jurkat cell RNA spiked in.

Ten or more counts support this clonotype. The gene calls are TRBV30 and TRBJ2-3, with a weak D call TRBD1 (6 bases). Deletions cut 5 bases from V and 0 bases from J, with 12 bases between. CDR1 is GTSNPN, CDR2 SVGIG, per germline (reference sequence). This CDR3 comprises 14 residues. CDR3 coding DNA: TGTGCCTGGCAACAGGGAACCAGCACAGATACGCAGTATTTT. Translating gives CAWQQGTSTDTQYF.

This clonotype has only one observation. This chain links TRBV6-5 with TRBJ1-6; D not resolved. In germline, CDR1 is MNHEY, CDR2 SVGAGI. The CDR3 totals 14 residues. The ends were cut back, 6 bases at V and 1 base at J, with 7 bases in the middle. The CDR3 sequence: CASSGGSYNSPLHF. DNA for the CDR3: TGTGCCAGCAGCGGCGGATCCTATAATTCACCCCTCCACTTT.

Details on this clonotype: A junction boundary mismatches the germline segment, possibly from a read error. The gene calls are TRBV7-6 and TRBJ2-1; 11 bases align to TRBD2. CDR1 is SGHVS and CDR2 is FNYEAQ in the germline V gene. The CDR3 has 19 residues. The CDR3 nucleotides read TGTGCCGGCAGCGCCGCACTAGCGGGGGTGTTGAGTGGACTCGGTGAGCAGTTCTTC. Protein: CAGSAALAGVLSGLGEQFF. The complete variable domain, with remaining parts taken from reference TRBV7-6 and TRBJ2-1, reads GAGVSQSPRYKVTKRGQDVALRCDPISGHVSLYWYRQALGQGPEFLTYFNYEAQQDKSGLPNDRFSAERPEGSISTLTIQRTEQRDSAMYRCAGSAALAGVLSGLGEQFFGPGTRLTVL.

This clonotype was counted only a few times. The chain carries TRBV19 and TRBJ2-2; D gene uncertain. The CDR3 is 14 amino acids. Germline CDR1 is LNHDA and CDR2 is SQIVND (reference sequence). Trimming removed 5 bases at V and 1 base at J, with 8 bases between. CDR3 DNA: TGTGCCAGTAGTCGTGTCTGGAACACCGGGGAGCTGTTTTTT. It encodes CASSRVWNTGELFF.

This clonotype was picked up a small number of times. The chain combines TRBV7-2 with TRBJ2-7; the match to TRBD1 covers 9 bases. In germline, CDR1 is SGHTA, CDR2 FQGNSA. The CDR3 is made up of 14 amino acids. J gave up 5 bases and V 1 base, and 3 bases lay outside the gene matches. The CDR3 DNA follows: TGTGCCAGCAGCTTAGGGGACAGGGTTCACGAGCAGTACTTC. Its translation: CASSLGDRVHEQYF. The variable domain in full, completed from reference TRBV7-2 and TRBJ2-7, reads GAGVSQSPSNKVTEKGKDVELRCDPISGHTALYWYRQSLGQGLEFLIYFQGNSAPDKSGLPSDRFSAERTGGSVSTLTIQRTQQEDSAVYLCASSLGDRVHEQYFGPGTRLTVT.

On this clonotype: An end of the junction differs from the germline gene, which may be a read error. The V call is TRBV13, the J call TRBJ2-2; possibly TRBD2 for D (6 bases). The CDR3 is made up of 13 amino acids. Germline V gives CDR1 PRHDT, CDR2 FYEKMQ (reference sequence). This chain's CDR3 is CASSPWHGGALFF. For the CDR3, the DNA is TGTGCCAGCAGCCCCTGGCACGGCGGGGCGCTGTTTTTT.

This clonotype turned up a few times. CDR3 protein: CASSEWGDMGELFF. The CDR3 DNA follows: TGTGCCAGCAGTGAATGGGGGGATATGGGGGAGCTGTTTTTT. This rearrangement joins TRBV2 to TRBJ2-2; TRBD2 might be the D (6 bases). Trimming took 2 bases from V and 8 from J, leaving 12 bases between them. Germline V gives CDR1 SNHLY, CDR2 FYNNEI. This CDR3 contains 14 residues.

Note on this clonotype: A junction end diverges from the germline sequence, so it may reflect a read error. The CDR3 is CASSLPAIYERYF. The DNA for the CDR3 is TGCGCCAGCAGTCTGCCAGCGATCTACGAGCGGTACTTC. J is TRBJ2-7 and V is TRBV23-1; D uncertain. TRBV23-1 is an ORF, with its function uncertain. The CDR3 runs to 13 residues.

This clonotype was picked up many times. The chain carries TRBV28 and TRBJ1-2; 11 nucleotides agree with TRBD1. V lost 5 bases, J lost 5 bases, and 13 bases stayed unmatched. Germline V gene sequence: CDR1 MDHEN, CDR2 SYDVKM. This CDR3 has 17 residues. CDR3: CASSTGQGAVHPYGYTF. CDR3 DNA sequence: TGTGCCAGCAGTACCGGACAGGGGGCAGTTCACCCATATGGCTACACCTTC.

This clonotype has only a few counts. The CDR3 is CSAREDRGYEQYF. The CDR3, as DNA: TGCAGTGCTAGAGAGGACAGGGGCTACGAGCAGTACTTC. This chain uses TRBV20-1 with TRBJ2-7; 9 nucleotides line up with TRBD1. Germline V CDR1 and CDR2: DFQATT, SNEGSKA (reference sequence). This CDR3 is built from 13 residues. V lost 0 bases and J lost 3; bases outside the gene matches: 0.

The table lists this clonotype with many counts. The chain uses TRBV30 and TRBJ2-7; no clear D gene. This CDR3 has 13 residues. Germline V lookup: CDR1 GTSNPN, CDR2 SVGIG (reference sequence). V lost 3 bases and J lost 2, with 11 bases in between. The CDR3 reads CAWSVDSAYEQYF. The CDR3 coding sequence is TGTGCCTGGAGCGTGGATAGTGCCTACGAGCAGTACTTC.

This clonotype came up a few times. The chain couples TRBV29-1 to TRBJ1-2, with a weak D call TRBD1 (5 bases). Germline lookup yields CDR1 SQVTM and CDR2 ANQGSEA. This CDR3 is 15 amino acids long. Trimming took off 0 bases at V and 4 bases at J, with 15 bases between the two ends. CDR3 sequence: CSVEDGGGVSYGYTF. Here the CDR3 DNA reads TGCAGCGTTGAAGATGGCGGGGGAGTCAGCTATGGCTACACCTTC.

This clonotype was observed many times. The rearrangement joins TRBV29-1 to TRBJ1-4, with a tentative D call TRBD1 (5 bases). From germline, CDR1 is SQVTM and CDR2 ANQGSEA. V dropped 0 bases and J dropped 7 bases, with 12 bases sitting between them. The CDR3 totals 14 residues. This chain's CDR3 is CSVEEIRGSEKLFF. In DNA, the CDR3 is TGCAGCGTTGAAGAGATTAGGGGAAGTGAAAAACTGTTTTTT.

This clonotype was recorded once. A read error may be the cause here, since a much bigger clone is one base away. The J gene is TRBJ2-1, the V gene TRBV21-1; TRBD2 was called by the table and not checked on the DNA. TRBV21-1 is noted as a pseudogene. The CDR3 has 15 amino acids. CDR3 loop: CASSILSGRALEQFF. DNA for the CDR3: TGTGCCAGCAGCATCTTGAGCGGGAGGGCCCTTGAGCAGTTCTTC.

Comments on this clonotype: This likely came from a read error, as a far larger clone is one base away. The gene calls are TRBV12-3 or TRBV12-4 and TRBJ1-1; D possibly corresponds to TRBD1 (6 bases). This CDR3 spans 11 amino acids. Deletions cut 5 bases from V and 8 bases from J, with 9 bases between. The CDR3 nucleotides read TGTGCCAGCAGTCCTACAGGGGAAGCTTTCTTT. Encoded protein: CASSPTGEAFF.

This clonotype appeared a few times. This sequence joins TRBV6-6 and TRBJ2-1; TRBD2 might be the D (5 bases). Per germline, CDR1 MNHNY and CDR2 SVGAGI (reference sequence). This CDR3 region has 16 residues. Trimming left V 5 bases short and J 0 bases short, with 14 bases between. CDR3 protein: CASSPGITSSYNEQFF. The CDR3 DNA sequence: TGTGCCAGCAGTCCCGGGATTACGAGCTCCTACAATGAGCAGTTCTTC.

This clonotype has more than one count but fewer than ten. The chain couples TRBV19 to TRBJ1-5; weak D call: TRBD1 (6 bases). The CDR3 consists of 13 residues. Germline V lookup: CDR1 LNHDA, CDR2 SQIVND (reference sequence). The V end was cut by 5 bases, the J end by 7 bases, with 12 bases between. Here the CDR3 DNA reads TGTGCCAGTAGTGTCAACGGGGGCCAGCCCCAGCATTTT. This sequence encodes CASSVNGGQPQHF.

In its sample, this clonotype was seen many times. The rearrangement links TRBV7-9 to TRBJ2-7; weak D call: TRBD1 (5 bases). The germline V gene encodes CDR1 SEHNR and CDR2 FQNEAQ (reference sequence). This CDR3 spans 15 amino acids. V was trimmed by 5 bases and J by 2 bases, leaving 16 bases between them. Here the CDR3 reads CASSRTDKRAYEQYF. In nucleotides, the CDR3 is TGTGCCAGCAGCCGGACGGACAAACGAGCCTACGAGCAGTACTTC.

This clonotype was detected a few times. The genes are TRBV12-5 and TRBJ1-5; D is uncertain. Germline V lookup: CDR1 LGHNT, CDR2 FRNRAP. The CDR3 length is 13 residues. V lost 3 bases and J lost 2, with 5 bases in between. DNA for the CDR3: TGTGCTAGTGGTTTCGAGGGCAATCAGCCCCAGCATTTT. It translates to CASGFEGNQPQHF.

The table lists this clonotype with many counts. This chain uses TRBV29-1 with TRBJ2-1; 10 bases agree with TRBD2. Germline lookup yields CDR1 SQVTM and CDR2 ANQGSEA. The CDR3 has 13 residues. V shed 7 bases and J 4 bases; nucleotides not matched to a gene: 4. The CDR3 reads CSGVLAGYNEQFF. The CDR3 DNA is TGCAGCGGCGTACTAGCGGGGTACAATGAGCAGTTCTTC.

A remark on this clonotype: Compared with germline, one end of the junction differs, possibly owing to a read error. V gene TRBV13 combines with J gene TRBJ2-1; no clear D gene. CDR3 length equals 16 residues. Germline loops: CDR1 PRHDT, CDR2 FYEKMQ (reference sequence). The CDR3 DNA reads TGTGCCAGCAGCTTAGGCGGCAGGTTGGGGTACAATGAGCAGCTCTTC. Amino acid sequence: CASSLGGRLGYNEQLF.

This clonotype was picked up a small number of times. The chain combines TRBV20-1 with TRBJ1-4; D is possibly TRBD1 (5 bases). From germline, CDR1 is DFQATT and CDR2 SNEGSKA (reference sequence). The CDR3 consists of 15 residues. The V and J ends lost 4 bases and 5 bases respectively, with 17 bases between them. CDR3 coding DNA: TGCAGTGCTACCGTCCAGGGCGCTGTCAATGAAAAACTGTTTTTT. This codes for CSATVQGAVNEKLFF.

Worth noting for this clonotype: A clone one base away is much larger, so this may be a read error. V and J are TRBV4-3 and TRBJ1-1; D is possibly TRBD1 (6 bases). CDR3 length equals 13 residues. V was shortened by 4 bases and J by 7 bases, with 13 bases between the two germline ends. Per germline, CDR1 LGHNA and CDR2 YSLEER. The CDR3 reads CASSPDKGGEAFF. The CDR3, as DNA: TGCGCCAGCAGCCCAGATAAGGGGGGTGAAGCTTTCTTT.

The chain employs TRBV7-6 and TRBJ2-7; D not certain. Per the germline V gene, CDR1 is SGHVS and CDR2 is FNYEAQ. The V end was cut by 6 bases, the J end by 1 base, with 16 bases between. The length of the CDR3 is 15 residues. CDR3 in DNA: TGTGCCAGCAGTGACCTAGGCCCCAAGTCCTACGAGCAGTACTTC. Residues: CASSDLGPKSYEQYF.

This clonotype was observed a few times. The gene calls are TRBV18 and TRBJ2-7; D possibly uses TRBD1 or TRBD2 (5 bases each). This CDR3 spans 17 amino acids. CDR1 and CDR2 from the germline V gene are KGHSH and LQKENI. V dropped 6 bases and J dropped 2 bases, with 23 bases sitting between them. CDR3 protein: CASSVVGTADQTYEQYF. The DNA for the CDR3 is TGTGCCAGCTCCGTCGTCGGGACCGCGGACCAAACCTACGAGCAGTACTTC.

The CDR3 is CASSLEGREGEKLFF. CDR3 sequence (DNA): TGTGCCAGCAGCTTAGAGGGCAGGGAGGGCGAAAAACTGTTTTTT. The chain uses TRBV7-9 and TRBJ1-4; D might be TRBD1 (5 bases). Germline V gene data show CDR1 as SEHNR and CDR2 as FQNEAQ (reference sequence). Trimming pared 1 base from V and 8 bases from J, leaving 14 bases between. CDR3 length: 15 amino acids.